Each of the 25 T cell receptor beta chains below was sequenced from the same sample in a study of T cells in tumors after PD-1 blockade. TCRdb's copy holds only in-frame clones and misses some; the assay was immunoSEQ multiplex PCR. The table has approximately 63,000 clones, over 65% seen once. The sequencing used PBMCs, collected after anti-PD-1 treatment. The receptors shown here come from a human donor with basal cell carcinoma.

The V gene is TRBV4-1, the J gene TRBJ1-5; unclear D gene. V was clipped by 1 base and J by 4 bases, with 8 bases between them. The CDR3 has 14 residues. Per germline, CDR1 MGHRA and CDR2 YSYEKL. CDR3: CASSQVVFNQPQHF. The CDR3 bases are TGCGCCAGCAGCCAAGTAGTGTTTAATCAGCCCCAGCATTTT.

CDR3 loop: CATGLPPAYEQYF. CDR3 DNA sequence: TGTGCCACCGGGCTCCCCCCGGCCTACGAGCAGTACTTC. The gene calls are TRBV6-5 and TRBJ2-7, with D unclear. CDR1 and CDR2 from the germline V gene are MNHEY and SVGAGI. This CDR3 comprises 13 residues. Trimming left V 10 bases short and J 2 bases short, with 15 bases between.

The J gene is TRBJ2-7, the V gene TRBV7-2; 8 bases align to TRBD2. Germline assignment: CDR1 SGHTA and CDR2 FQGNSA. The J segment lost 3 bases and the V segment lost 0 bases, leaving 1 base of the junction unmatched. The CDR3 runs to 14 residues. The chain's CDR3 is CASSLAGGDYEQYF. In DNA, the CDR3 is TGTGCCAGCAGCTTAGCCGGGGGGGACTACGAGCAGTACTTC.

The rearrangement links TRBV7-8 to TRBJ2-7; a possible D gene is TRBD2 (6 bases). The germline CDR1 and CDR2 sequences are SGHVS and FQNEAQ. V was cut by 5 bases and J by 6 bases, with 14 bases left in between. This CDR3 comprises 13 residues. CDR3 bases: TGTGCCAGCAGCCGACGTCGCGGGGCCGAGCAGTACTTC. Residues: CASSRRRGAEQYF.

Here the CDR3 DNA reads TGTGCCAGCAGTCGGCAGAAAAGGGGCTACACCTTC. Its protein is CASSRQKRGYTF. The chain joins TRBV28 to TRBJ1-2; no clear D. Trimming removed 5 bases from V and 8 bases from J, with 12 bases in between. The CDR3 contains 12 residues. CDR1 is MDHEN, CDR2 SYDVKM, per germline.

The genes are TRBV10-3 and TRBJ1-5; D remains ambiguous. The V end lost 6 bases, the J end lost 0 bases, and 9 bases lay between the germline ends. This CDR3 is 14 amino acids long. Germline CDR1 ENHRY, CDR2 SYGVKD. CDR3 amino acids: CAIRRENSNQPQHF. In DNA form, the CDR3 reads TGTGCCATCAGGCGGGAGAATAGCAATCAGCCCCAGCATTTT.

The genes are TRBV13 and TRBJ2-7; TRBD2 agrees at 11 bases. CDR3 length: 17 residues. V lost 5 bases and J lost 0; bases outside the gene matches: 9. The germline V gene encodes CDR1 PRHDT and CDR2 FYEKMQ (reference sequence). The CDR3 loop is CASSRLGTSGSSYEQYF. The CDR3 coding sequence is TGTGCCAGCAGCCGACTCGGGACTAGCGGTAGCTCCTACGAGCAGTACTTC.

This clone appeared a single time. The chain uses TRBV6-5 and TRBJ2-7; D perhaps matches TRBD1 (6 bases). The V end was cut by 0 bases, the J end by 4 bases, with 13 bases between. CDR1 and CDR2 (germline): MNHEY, SVGAGI. CDR3 size: 15 residues. CDR3 protein: CASSYSSQGWYEQYF. In nucleotides, the CDR3 is TGTGCCAGCAGTTACTCGAGCCAGGGGTGGTACGAGCAGTACTTC.

The J gene is TRBJ1-2, the V gene TRBV27; TRBD1 is a possible D gene (6 bases). Germline CDR1 is MNHEY and CDR2 is SMNVEV (reference sequence). Trimming shortened V by 1 base and J by 6 bases, and 15 bases separated the two germline ends. This CDR3 region has 15 residues. CDR3 sequence reads: CASSLFAGARNGYTF. CDR3 nucleotide sequence: TGTGCCAGCAGTTTATTCGCGGGGGCGCGGAATGGCTACACCTTC.

This chain joins TRBV7-6 and TRBJ2-5; unclear D gene. Germline-derived CDR1 and CDR2 are SGHVS and FNYEAQ. With 5 bases removed from V and 0 bases from J, the gap between germline ends came to 13 bases. CDR3 size: 15 residues. The CDR3 reads CASSPGHGYQETQYF. The DNA of the CDR3 is TGTGCCAGCAGCCCCGGGCACGGGTACCAAGAGACCCAGTACTTC.

This rearrangement joins TRBV28 to TRBJ2-1; 13 bases agree with TRBD2. The CDR3 has 15 residues. V lost 3 bases, J lost 6 bases, and 2 bases stayed unmatched. Germline V CDR1 and CDR2: MDHEN, SYDVKM. CDR3: CASSFTSGGANEQFF. CDR3 DNA: TGTGCCAGCAGTTTTACTAGCGGGGGGGCCAATGAGCAGTTCTTC.

V is TRBV6-5 and J is TRBJ2-6, with D unclear. CDR1 and CDR2 from the germline V gene are MNHEY and SVGAGI. The V end was cut by 8 bases, the J end by 0 bases, with 5 bases between. The CDR3 extends over 13 amino acids. DNA of the CDR3: TGTGCCAGCGCCCGCTCTGGGGCCAACGTCCTGACTTTC. Its translation is CASARSGANVLTF.

V gene TRBV6-5 combines with J gene TRBJ1-2; 7 bases agree with TRBD1. V shed 6 bases and J 6 bases; nucleotides not matched to a gene: 7. Per the germline V gene, CDR1 is MNHEY and CDR2 is SVGAGI. The CDR3 totals 13 residues. In DNA form, the CDR3 reads TGTGCCAGCAGCCGCCGACAGGGCAATGGCTACACCTTC. Amino acid sequence: CASSRRQGNGYTF.

The genes are TRBV30 and TRBJ2-7, with D possibly TRBD2 on 5 matching bases. V was pared by 0 bases and J by 8 bases, with 8 bases between. Germline V gene data show CDR1 as GTSNPN and CDR2 as SVGIG (reference sequence). This CDR3 has 11 amino acids. The CDR3 spells CAWSVREKQYF. CDR3 nucleotide sequence: TGTGCCTGGAGTGTACGGGAAAAGCAGTACTTC.

This clone is a singleton in its sample. V and J are TRBV15 and TRBJ1-5; TRBD1 matches 7 bases. The CDR3 runs 15 residues. With V trimmed by 6 bases and J by 5 bases, 10 bases remained unmatched. CDR1 and CDR2 from the germline V gene are LNHNV and YYDKDF (reference sequence). The CDR3 DNA follows: TGTGCCACCAGGACCTTGACAGGGTCCCATCAGCCCCAGCATTTT. This translates into CATRTLTGSHQPQHF. Complete variable domain (other parts from reference TRBV15 and TRBJ1-5): DAMVIQNPRYQVTQFGKPVTLSCSQTLNHNVMYWYQQKSSQAPKLLFHYYDKDFNNEADTPDNFQSRRPNTSFCFLDIRSPGLGDTAMYLCATRTLTGSHQPQHFGDGTRLSIL.

The rearrangement uses TRBV19 and TRBJ2-2; TRBD1 aligns across 7 bases. The junction had 6 bases not matched to a gene; V was cut back by 7 bases and J by 1 base. The CDR3 length is 15 residues. Germline V CDR1 and CDR2: LNHDA, SQIVND (reference sequence). The CDR3 here is CASTSDRRNTGELFF. In DNA form, the CDR3 reads TGTGCCAGTACCTCGGACAGGAGGAACACCGGGGAGCTGTTTTTT.

J is TRBJ2-1 and V is TRBV5-1; a possible D gene is TRBD2 (5 bases). Germline CDR1 reads SGHRS; CDR2 reads YFSETQ. This CDR3 is built from 15 residues. Trimming took off 4 bases at V and 0 bases at J, with 11 bases between the two ends. The DNA for the CDR3 is TGCGCCAGCAGCCCCGGACTCGCCTCCTACAATGAGCAGTTCTTC. It is translated as CASSPGLASYNEQFF.

V usage is TRBV28 and J usage is TRBJ1-2; 7 nucleotides line up with TRBD1. The germline V gene encodes CDR1 MDHEN and CDR2 SYDVKM. J gave up 5 bases and V 6 bases, and 9 bases lay outside the gene matches. The CDR3 covers 14 residues. CDR3 sequence reads: CASSEGAWRYGYTF. The CDR3 DNA is TGTGCCAGCAGCGAGGGGGCTTGGCGGTATGGCTACACCTTC.

The chain couples TRBV19 to TRBJ2-7; D perhaps matches TRBD1 (7 bases). Germline values: CDR1 LNHDA, CDR2 SQIVND (reference sequence). This CDR3 is built from 16 residues. V lost 5 bases to trimming and J lost 7 bases, with 24 bases between them. CDR3 coding DNA: TGTGCCAGTAGTTCAACAGGGGCCCTCCCGGGAGAGGAGCAGTACTTC. This gives the protein CASSSTGALPGEEQYF. The variable domain in full, with the rest retrieved from reference TRBV19 and TRBJ2-7, is DGGITQSPKYLFRKEGQNVTLSCEQNLNHDAMYWYRQDPGQGLRLIYYSQIVNDFQKGDIAEGYSVSREKKESFPLTVTSAQKNPTAFYLCASSSTGALPGEEQYFGPGTRLTVT.

V usage is TRBV27 and J usage is TRBJ2-1, with 10 bases matching TRBD2. The CDR3 covers 16 residues. Trimming removed 2 bases from V and 6 bases from J; junction bases left unmatched: 7. Germline lookup yields CDR1 MNHEY and CDR2 SMNVEV (reference sequence). The DNA of the CDR3 is TGTGCCAGCAGTTTAGCGGAGCGGGGGGGCCGCAATGAGCAGTTCTTC. Residues: CASSLAERGGRNEQFF.

The CDR3 reads CASSQGGGGDTDTQYF. CDR3 in DNA: TGTGCCAGCAGCCAAGGAGGCGGAGGGGACACAGATACGCAGTATTTT. V is TRBV4-2 and J is TRBJ2-3; possible D gene TRBD2, 6 bases. V lost 1 base and J 2 bases, leaving 13 bases between the germline ends. Germline V gene data show CDR1 as LGHNA and CDR2 as YNFKEQ. This CDR3 has 16 amino acids.

The genes are TRBV27 and TRBJ1-1; D is unclear. V gave up 3 bases and J gave up 0 bases, with 5 bases separating them. The CDR3 sequence is 13 residues long. CDR1 and CDR2 (germline): MNHEY, SMNVEV (reference sequence). As DNA, the CDR3 is TGTGCCAGCAGTTTTGGATTGAACACTGAAGCTTTCTTT. Encoded protein: CASSFGLNTEAFF.

V is TRBV27 and J is TRBJ1-2; D might be TRBD1 (6 bases). The CDR3 extends over 15 amino acids. Trimming removed 6 bases at V and 4 bases at J, with 18 bases between. Germline V gene sequence: CDR1 MNHEY, CDR2 SMNVEV (reference sequence). CDR3 in DNA: TGTGCCAGCAGGGCTCCGGGACAAAACGTCTATGGCTACACCTTC. Its protein product is CASRAPGQNVYGYTF.

The chain is built from TRBV5-1 and TRBJ2-2, with 10 bases aligning to TRBD2. The length of the CDR3 is 16 residues. The V and J ends lost 0 bases and 7 bases, in that order; junction bases with no gene match: 6. Looked up from germline, CDR1 is SGHRS and CDR2 is YFSETQ. Here the CDR3 reads CASSLAAGGRNGELFF. Here the CDR3 DNA reads TGCGCCAGCAGCTTGGCAGCGGGGGGGCGAAACGGGGAGCTGTTTTTT.

This chain links TRBV5-1 with TRBJ1-2, with D possibly being TRBD1 (6 bases). The V and J ends lost 0 bases and 8 bases respectively, with 17 bases between them. The CDR3 sequence is 15 residues long. Germline values: CDR1 SGHRS, CDR2 YFSETQ. The CDR3 DNA reads TGCGCCAGCAGCTTGGATGGTGGGGGCGGGTACGGCTACACCTTC. Protein sequence: CASSLDGGGGYGYTF.